Each of the 27 T cell receptor beta chains below was sequenced from the same sample in a study of T cell responses to AZD1222 COVID-19 vaccine. Assay used: immunoSEQ multiplex PCR; TCRdb lists only in-frame clones, some missing. The sample comprises 170,000 or so clones, roughly 88% of which are singletons, and under 14% rests with the top ten. Sequenced material: peripheral blood, taken 28 days after the second AZD1222 dose. The source is an adult who received the AZD1222 COVID-19 vaccine.

The J gene is TRBJ1-5, the V gene TRBV7-4; D may be TRBD1 (5 bases). V shed 4 bases and J shed 0 bases, with 13 bases lying between them. This CDR3 spans 16 amino acids. Germline assignment: CDR1 SGHVT and CDR2 SQSDAQ. The CDR3 DNA is TGTGCCAGCAGCTGCCTTCCGGGGGGTAGCAATCAGCCCCAGCATTTT. Amino acids: CASSCLPGGSNQPQHF.

The CDR3 region has the DNA TGTGCCAGTAGAACCGCCGGGTCCAGATGGGGACCCCTCCACTTT. Translated: CASRTAGSRWGPLHF. The chain couples TRBV19 to TRBJ1-6, with D hard to call. Germline V gene data show CDR1 as LNHDA and CDR2 as SQIVND (reference sequence). Trimming took 6 bases from V and 12 from J, leaving 21 bases between them. This CDR3 comprises 15 residues. The entire variable domain, with the rest obtained from reference TRBV19 and TRBJ1-6, is as follows: DGGITQSPKYLFRKEGQNVTLSCEQNLNHDAMYWYRQDPGQGLRLIYYSQIVNDFQKGDIAEGYSVSREKKESFPLTVTSAQKNPTAFYLCASRTAGSRWGPLHFGNGTRLTVT.

The chain joins TRBV5-1 to TRBJ1-3; D is ambiguous. The CDR3 has 14 amino acids. CDR1 and CDR2 (germline): SGHRS, YFSETQ. V was shortened by 1 base and J by 4 bases, with 9 bases between the two germline ends. This CDR3 is CASSLRGPGNTIYF. The CDR3 nucleotides are TGCGCCAGCAGCTTGCGAGGTCCCGGAAACACCATATATTTT.

This chain uses TRBV5-1 with TRBJ2-6, with a possible D match to TRBD2 (5 bases). V shed 3 bases and J shed 0 bases, with 13 bases lying between them. CDR3 length equals 17 residues. Germline CDR1 is SGHRS and CDR2 is YFSETQ. CDR3 region: CASSSLGGGSGANVLTF. DNA of the CDR3: TGCGCCAGCAGCTCATTAGGAGGAGGCTCTGGGGCCAACGTCCTGACTTTC.

This chain joins TRBV5-6 and TRBJ1-1; 10 nucleotides agree with TRBD1. Trimming at V came to 0 bases and at J to 5 bases, leaving 4 bases not matched to a gene. The CDR3 covers 15 residues. Germline assignment: CDR1 SGHDT and CDR2 YYEEEE. In DNA form, the CDR3 reads TGTGCCAGCAGCTTGGGGACAGGGGGTATAACTGAAGCTTTCTTT. Residues: CASSLGTGGITEAFF.

The V call is TRBV27, the J call TRBJ1-2; perhaps TRBD1 as D (6 bases). V was shortened by 2 bases and J by 8 bases, with 12 bases between the two germline ends. Germline-derived CDR1 and CDR2 are MNHEY and SMNVEV (reference sequence). The CDR3 covers 13 residues. CDR3 DNA: TGTGCCAGCAGTTTAGCAGGGGCGCGCGGCTACACCTTC. It codes for CASSLAGARGYTF.

This clone was seen only once. The genes are TRBV7-9 and TRBJ2-7, with TRBD1 as a possible D gene (6 bases). Germline CDR1 SEHNR, CDR2 FQNEAQ (reference sequence). The CDR3 length is 16 residues. V lost 2 bases to trimming and J lost 0 bases, with 14 bases between them. The DNA of the CDR3 is TGTGCCAGCAGCTTACGGGCAGGGGCGCCCTCCTACGAGCAGTACTTC. It is translated as CASSLRAGAPSYEQYF.

V usage is TRBV5-4 and J usage is TRBJ1-1, with a possible D match to TRBD1 (6 bases). From germline, CDR1 is SGHNT and CDR2 YYREEE (reference sequence). CDR3 size: 15 residues. Trimming removed 6 bases at V and 6 bases at J, with 21 bases between. The CDR3 DNA sequence: TGTGCCAGCATCCCCGCCCGGGGGGCGCGGGCTGAAGCTTTCTTT. It specifies CASIPARGARAEAFF.

The chain combines TRBV5-1 with TRBJ1-3; TRBD1 might be the D (6 bases). Germline CDR1 reads SGHRS; CDR2 reads YFSETQ. V dropped 1 base and J dropped 1 base, with 9 bases sitting between them. CDR3 length equals 15 residues. The CDR3 nucleotides read TGCGCCAGCAGCTTGAGTCAGGGGTCTGGAAACACCATATATTTT. It encodes CASSLSQGSGNTIYF.

The chain has TRBV5-1 and TRBJ1-2; D gene ambiguous. The CDR3 runs to 14 residues. Germline loops: CDR1 SGHRS, CDR2 YFSETQ. V was cut by 4 bases and J by 1 base, with 11 bases left in between. CDR3 sequence reads: CASSPAWDNYGYTF. CDR3 bases: TGCGCCAGCAGCCCAGCCTGGGATAACTATGGCTACACCTTC.

V is TRBV4-1 and J is TRBJ2-5, with 14 bases aligning to TRBD2. The CDR3 sequence is 17 residues long. V gave up 4 bases and J gave up 2 bases; unmatched junction bases: 6. Germline V gene lookup returns CDR1 MGHRA and CDR2 YSYEKL. CDR3 DNA sequence: TGCGCCAGCAGCCTCAACGGACTAGCGGGGGGACAAGAGACCCAGTACTTC. Translated, it gives CASSLNGLAGGQETQYF.

J is TRBJ2-5 and V is TRBV25-1, with D perhaps matching TRBD2 (6 bases). V lost 0 bases and J lost 5, with 7 bases in between. The CDR3 has 13 amino acids. Germline V gene lookup returns CDR1 MGHDK and CDR2 SYGVNS. The DNA for the CDR3 is TGTGCCAGCAGTGAATATGGGGGGGAGACCCAGTACTTC. Protein product: CASSEYGGETQYF.

The V call is TRBV2, the J call TRBJ1-2; a weak D match, TRBD1 (5 bases). Germline values: CDR1 SNHLY, CDR2 FYNNEI. Trimming left V 7 bases short and J 4 bases short, with 10 bases between. The CDR3 has 12 amino acids. CDR3 loop: CASMGEGYGYTF. CDR3 nucleotides: TGTGCCAGCATGGGGGAGGGCTATGGCTACACCTTC. Together with reference TRBV2 and TRBJ1-2, the CDR3 gives the full variable domain: EPEVTQTPSHQVTQMGQEVILRCVPISNHLYFYWYRQILGQKVEFLVSFYNNEISEKSEIFDDQFSVERPDGSNFTLKIRSTKLEDSAMYFCASMGEGYGYTFGSGTRLTVV.

V usage is TRBV10-2 and J usage is TRBJ1-5; D unresolved. Per germline, CDR1 WSHSY and CDR2 SAAADI. The CDR3 is 10 residues long. V lost 2 bases and J lost 9, with 2 bases in between. For the CDR3, the DNA is TGCGCCAGCAGTGAGGGGCCCCAGCATTTT. As protein: CASSEGPQHF.

This clone has a single count. The J gene is TRBJ1-5, the V gene TRBV12-3 or TRBV12-4; D uncertain. Trimming took 7 bases from V and 4 from J, leaving 11 bases between them. The CDR3 is 13 residues long. CDR3 amino acids: CASKVEGNQPQHF. The CDR3 DNA follows: TGTGCCAGCAAGGTCGAAGGGAATCAGCCCCAGCATTTT.

The CDR3 protein is CASSLGAGGQPQHF. The CDR3 coding sequence is TGTGCCAGCAGCTTAGGAGCAGGGGGACAGCCCCAGCATTTT. The V call is TRBV7-2, the J call TRBJ1-5, with TRBD1 matching over 7 bases. This CDR3 contains 14 residues. CDR1 and CDR2 (germline): SGHTA, FQGNSA. The trim removed 1 base at V and 7 bases at J, leaving 4 bases unmatched.

As to this clone: Other DNA sequences in this specimen translate into the identical CDR3. The chain recombines TRBV15 with TRBJ2-5; D tentatively reads TRBD1 or TRBD2 (5 bases each). Per the germline V gene, CDR1 is LNHNV and CDR2 is YYDKDF (reference sequence). This CDR3 region has 14 residues. Trimming shortened V by 1 base and J by 4 bases, and 10 bases separated the two germline ends. The CDR3 loop reads CATSRGGQGETQYF. The CDR3 DNA follows: TGTGCCACCAGCAGAGGAGGGCAGGGAGAGACCCAGTACTTC.

The chain carries TRBV10-3 and TRBJ1-5; TRBD1 agrees at 7 bases. Germline CDR1 and CDR2: ENHRY and SYGVKD. With 6 bases clipped from V and 6 bases from J, the junction kept 8 bases outside the gene matches. The CDR3 is 14 amino acids. In DNA form, the CDR3 reads TGTGCCATCAGCTCCGACAGGGAAGGTCAGCCCCAGCATTTT. This sequence encodes CAISSDREGQPQHF.

This sequence joins TRBV30 and TRBJ1-5, with no clear D. The V gene lost 0 bases and the J gene lost 8 bases, with 8 bases spanning the gap. Germline CDR1 is GTSNPN and CDR2 is SVGIG (reference sequence). The CDR3 loop spans 12 amino acids. The CDR3 DNA sequence: TGTGCCTGGAGTGTAGGCGGCGAGCCCCAGCATTTT. It yields the protein CAWSVGGEPQHF.

J is TRBJ1-3 and V is TRBV5-4, with D perhaps matching TRBD1 (6 bases). Germline V lookup: CDR1 SGHNT, CDR2 YYREEE (reference sequence). Trimming stripped 0 bases from V and 0 bases from J, with 7 bases between. The CDR3 has 15 amino acids. CDR3 sequence reads: CASSLVGASGNTIYF. CDR3 nucleotide sequence: TGTGCCAGCAGCTTGGTGGGGGCCTCTGGAAACACCATATATTTT.

CDR3 DNA sequence: TGTGCCAGCAGTTTACAGGGTTCCTACGAGCAGTACTTC. It specifies CASSLQGSYEQYF. V is TRBV12-3 or TRBV12-4 and J is TRBJ2-7, with D possibly matching TRBD1 (5 bases). This CDR3 has 13 amino acids. Trimming took 2 bases from V and 1 from J, leaving 6 bases between them.

The V gene is TRBV11-3, the J gene TRBJ1-1, with TRBD1 identical over 8 bases. This CDR3 has 14 residues. The V gene's germline CDR1 is SGHNT and CDR2 YENEEA. J lost 4 bases, V lost 4 bases, and 5 bases had no gene match. The CDR3 DNA reads as TGTGCCAGCAGCTATAGGACAGGGTCCACTGAAGCTTTCTTT. Its protein is CASSYRTGSTEAFF.

The V and J genes are TRBV27 and TRBJ2-1; weak D call: TRBD2 (7 bases). V was pared by 7 bases and J by 4 bases, with 20 bases between. The CDR3 has 16 amino acids. Germline lookup yields CDR1 MNHEY and CDR2 SMNVEV (reference sequence). DNA of the CDR3: TGTGCCAGCACCCTAGGGGGGGACCGAGTATACAATGAGCAGTTCTTC. Amino acids: CASTLGGDRVYNEQFF.

This chain uses TRBV4-3 with TRBJ2-7; the match to TRBD2 covers 13 bases. Germline lookup yields CDR1 LGHNA and CDR2 YSLEER. CDR3 size: 19 residues. V lost 0 bases and J lost 0; bases outside the gene matches: 8. Written as DNA, the CDR3 is TGCGCCAGCAGCCAAGACTGGACTAGCGGGGGCGAGAGCTCCTACGAGCAGTACTTC. It yields the protein CASSQDWTSGGESSYEQYF.

The chain links TRBV30 to TRBJ2-5, with TRBD1 matching 7 bases. V shed 4 bases, J shed 5 bases, and the junction held 4 bases outside the gene matches. The germline CDR1 and CDR2 sequences are GTSNPN and SVGIG (reference sequence). The CDR3 extends over 12 amino acids. The CDR3 sequence: CAWNTGAETQYF. The CDR3 DNA is TGTGCCTGGAATACAGGGGCGGAGACCCAGTACTTC.

This sequence joins TRBV29-1 and TRBJ2-7; 8 nucleotides match TRBD1. Germline CDR1 reads SQVTM; CDR2 reads ANQGSEA. With 6 bases clipped from V and 4 bases from J, the junction kept 8 bases outside the gene matches. The CDR3 is made up of 13 amino acids. The CDR3 region has the DNA TGCAGCGTAAGGACAGGGTATGTGTACGAGCAGTACTTC. Amino acid sequence: CSVRTGYVYEQYF.

This clone has just one count. This chain connects TRBV10-3 to TRBJ1-2; D is uncertain. The CDR3 is made up of 12 amino acids. Germline CDR1 and CDR2: ENHRY and SYGVKD. Trimming left V 3 bases short and J 8 bases short, with 10 bases between. CDR3 bases: TGTGCCATCAGTGAAGCGCAGAGGGGCTACACCTTC. As protein: CAISEAQRGYTF.